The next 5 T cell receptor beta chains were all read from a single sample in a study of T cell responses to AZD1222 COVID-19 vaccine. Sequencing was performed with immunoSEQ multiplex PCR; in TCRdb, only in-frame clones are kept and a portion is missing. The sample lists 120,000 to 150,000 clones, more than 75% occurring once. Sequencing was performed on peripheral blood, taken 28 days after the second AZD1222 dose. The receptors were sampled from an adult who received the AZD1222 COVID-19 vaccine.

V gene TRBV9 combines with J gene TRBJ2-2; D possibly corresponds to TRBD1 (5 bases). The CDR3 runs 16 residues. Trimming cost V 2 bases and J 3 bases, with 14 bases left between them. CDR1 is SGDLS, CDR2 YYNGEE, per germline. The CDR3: CASSVPYGRDTGELFF. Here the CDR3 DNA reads TGTGCCAGCAGCGTGCCCTATGGCAGGGACACCGGGGAGCTGTTTTTT. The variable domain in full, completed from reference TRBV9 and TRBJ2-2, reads DSGVTQTPKHLITATGQRVTLRCSPRSGDLSVYWYQQSLDQGLQFLIQYYNGEERAKGNILERFSAQQFPDLHSELNLSSLELGDSALYFCASSVPYGRDTGELFFGEGSRLTVL.

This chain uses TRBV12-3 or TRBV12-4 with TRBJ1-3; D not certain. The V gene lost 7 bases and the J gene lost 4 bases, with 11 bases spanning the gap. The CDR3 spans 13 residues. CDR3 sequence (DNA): TGTGCCAGCAAACTGGCGGCCGGAAACACCATATATTTT. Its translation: CASKLAAGNTIYF.

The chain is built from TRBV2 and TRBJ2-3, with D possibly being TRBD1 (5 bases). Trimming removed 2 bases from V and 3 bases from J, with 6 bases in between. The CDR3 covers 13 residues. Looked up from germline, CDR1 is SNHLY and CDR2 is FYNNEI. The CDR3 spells CASSEQGTDTQYF. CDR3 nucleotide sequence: TGTGCCAGCAGTGAACAGGGTACAGATACGCAGTATTTT.

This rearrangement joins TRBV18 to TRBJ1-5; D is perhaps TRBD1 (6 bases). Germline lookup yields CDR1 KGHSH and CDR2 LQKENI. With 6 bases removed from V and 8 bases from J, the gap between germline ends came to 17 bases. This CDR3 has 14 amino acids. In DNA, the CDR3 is TGTGCCAGCTCGGCCTCCCACAGGGTTGAGCCCCAGCATTTT. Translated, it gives CASSASHRVEPQHF.

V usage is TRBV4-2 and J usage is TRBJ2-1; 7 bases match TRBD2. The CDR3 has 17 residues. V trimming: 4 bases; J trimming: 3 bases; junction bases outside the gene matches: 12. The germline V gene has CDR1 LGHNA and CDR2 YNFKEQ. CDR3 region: CASSRGGLSNNYNEQFF. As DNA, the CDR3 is TGTGCCAGCAGCCGGGGGGGACTATCAAACAACTACAATGAGCAGTTCTTC.